The rows below give T cell receptor beta chains drawn from one sample of a study of T cells in Graves' hyperthyroidism and ophthalmopathy. Each CDR3 protein gets one entry after TCRdb re-called the multiplex PCR reads with MiXCR. The sample shows under 400,000 distinct CDR3 sequences, around a quarter of them seen only once. Sequences were obtained from blood. These receptors all come from a man aged 50-59 years with Graves' hyperthyroidism. CDR3s include the opening cysteine and the closing phenylalanine or tryptophan. Clone size appears in some rows only: once, few, many, or a class for an expanded clone.

v_call,clone_size,j_call,cdr3_aa
TRBV4-1,.,TRBJ2-7,CASSLKPSDHEQYF
TRBV11-2,many,TRBJ2-5,CASSPMLGEETQYF
TRBV5-4,few,TRBJ2-5,CASSYQIRRPETQYF
TRBV5-1,.,TRBJ1-2,CASSLDGGTGSGGYTF
TRBV20-1,.,TRBJ2-5,CSATDFQRTQYF
TRBV24-1,few,TRBJ2-3,CATSDPGRASDTQYF
TRBV5-1,.,TRBJ2-7,CASSLGLDRAQYEQYF
TRBV28,.,TRBJ1-6,CASSYEQEYSPLHF
TRBV5-1,many,TRBJ2-1,CASSLAATSAQYNEQFF
TRBV28,few,TRBJ2-6,CASSLLEGANVLTF
TRBV10-3,.,TRBJ2-7,CAISEEGRNSYEQYF
TRBV12-3/TRBV12-4,few,TRBJ2-2,CASSFVGSYPGELFF
TRBV10-2,.,TRBJ2-1,CASKQTSGRAGDYEQFF
TRBV20-1,few,TRBJ2-1,CSARGRTGSPYEEQFF
TRBV5-1,.,TRBJ1-3,CASSLDSASSGNTIYF
TRBV2,.,TRBJ1-6,CASSAEGVGSPLHF
TRBV12-3/TRBV12-4,.,TRBJ2-1,CASSSLGGRAGIYNEQFF
TRBV10-3,.,TRBJ1-2,CAISVGRDYTF
TRBV28,.,TRBJ1-5,CASSRGDFLPQHF
TRBV6-2/TRBV6-3,many,TRBJ2-3,CASSYADFPYTDTQYF
TRBV6-1,.,TRBJ2-7,CASRETGTNYEQYF
TRBV19,.,TRBJ2-1,CASSIEGGGTNEQFF
TRBV7-9,few,TRBJ2-1,CASSSAGWVNNEQFF
TRBV6-1,many,TRBJ2-3,CASSELRDTQYF
TRBV28,many,TRBJ2-3,CASSFGSQGTDTQYF
TRBV27,.,TRBJ2-7,CASSGTSGSSLDYEQYF
TRBV12-3/TRBV12-4,few,TRBJ2-5,CASSKLAAVGTQYF
TRBV20-1,.,TRBJ1-5,CSAVVVNTGNQPQHF
TRBV5-1,.,TRBJ1-6,CASSLTGPNSPLHF
TRBV10-3,.,TRBJ2-7,CAISEADSYEQYF
TRBV10-1,few,TRBJ2-7,CASSEQGSYEQYF
TRBV7-3,once,TRBJ2-1,CASSSLADYNEQFF
TRBV7-2,.,TRBJ1-4,CASSLRQGAEKLFF
TRBV13,many,TRBJ2-5,CASSLAGGIQETQYF
TRBV15,.,TRBJ2-5,CATSRSLQETQYF
TRBV14,many,TRBJ2-1,CASSQTGGTYNEQFF
TRBV7-2,.,TRBJ1-1,CASSQNGITNEAFF
TRBV20-1,few,TRBJ2-5,CSATTGWNQETQYF
TRBV7-2,.,TRBJ2-5,CASSAYRGEETQYF
TRBV19,.,TRBJ1-2,CASHYYNYGYTF
TRBV27,many,TRBJ2-3,CASSPRLAGSTDTQYF
TRBV11-2,few,TRBJ2-5,CASSLPYQETQYF
TRBV28,many,TRBJ2-1,CASRTNRDSYNEQFF
TRBV30,.,TRBJ1-3,CAWRRRTTGNTIYF
TRBV6-1,many,TRBJ2-5,CASRPGLAGGTSSKETQYF
TRBV29-1,.,TRBJ2-7,CSVVAAGGRGEQYF
TRBV24-1,.,TRBJ2-1,CATSRDTVSYNEQFF
TRBV5-1,.,TRBJ1-2,CASSQPGQGVYGYTF
TRBV20-1,many,TRBJ2-3,CSAGADTDTQYF
TRBV11-2,.,TRBJ2-1,CASSPPLAGEVEQFF
TRBV6-6,few,TRBJ2-5,CASSYSGGAYGETQYF
TRBV30,many,TRBJ2-3,CAWSPGTDTQYF
TRBV20-1,.,TRBJ2-4,CSARGEGNIQYF
TRBV27,.,TRBJ2-1,CASSRSTSGYNEQFF
TRBV2,.,TRBJ2-5,CASSRTSGRPPQVTQYF
TRBV6-5,few,TRBJ1-1,CASSSHPDTEAFF
TRBV7-9,few,TRBJ2-3,CASSLARGTTDTQYF
TRBV29-1,few,TRBJ2-1,CSVRTGAGGGNEQFF
TRBV9,once,TRBJ2-1,CASSVDGGGVLNEQFF